Each of the 19 T cell receptor beta chains below was sequenced from the same sample in a study of T cells of healthy individuals. TCRdb re-called the 5' RACE reads with MiXCR, one entry per CDR3 protein. The table has about 96,000 distinct CDR3 sequences, 17% seen once. Receptor source: a human donor in good health.

The chain links TRBV20-1 to TRBJ2-2; D uncertain. Per the germline V gene, CDR1 is DFQATT and CDR2 is SNEGSKA (reference sequence). The CDR3 length is 11 residues. V lost 5 bases and J 6 bases, leaving 7 bases between the germline ends. The CDR3 reads CSAGPSGELFF. The CDR3 DNA is TGCAGTGCTGGCCCCTCCGGGGAGCTGTTTTTT.

There are a few counts of this clonotype. The genes are TRBV6-2 or TRBV6-3 and TRBJ2-4; no definite D call. CDR3 length: 13 residues. Germline assignment: CDR1 MNHEY and CDR2 SVGEGT. V lost 5 bases and J 1 base, leaving 6 bases between the germline ends. CDR3 amino acids: CASSPVAKNIQYF. The CDR3 nucleotides read TGTGCCAGCAGTCCCGTGGCCAAAAACATTCAGTACTTC.

V gene TRBV28 combines with J gene TRBJ1-1; D is unclear. The CDR3 has 12 amino acids. Germline-derived CDR1 and CDR2 are MDHEN and SYDVKM. Trimming pared 8 bases from V and 2 bases from J, leaving 9 bases between. The CDR3 bases are TGTGCCAGCTTTGCGGTTAACACTGAAGCTTTCTTT. This gives the protein CASFAVNTEAFF.

This clonotype showed up many times. V and J are TRBV4-2 and TRBJ1-3, with D maybe TRBD1 (5 bases). V was cut by 0 bases and J by 0 bases, with 21 bases left in between. Germline lookup yields CDR1 LGHNA and CDR2 YNFKEQ. CDR3 size: 20 residues. This CDR3 is CASSQDFGGRGLSSGNTIYF. The CDR3 DNA reads TGTGCCAGCAGCCAAGACTTCGGCGGGAGGGGACTCTCCTCTGGAAACACCATATATTTT.

This clonotype was found many times. The chain employs TRBV6-6 and TRBJ1-5; 7 positions match TRBD1. The CDR3 consists of 14 residues. Germline assignment: CDR1 MNHNY and CDR2 SVGAGI (reference sequence). Trimming removed 8 bases from V and 0 bases from J; junction bases left unmatched: 4. The DNA for the CDR3 is TGTGCCAGCGCCGGGACAGTTAGCAATCAGCCCCAGCATTTT. As protein: CASAGTVSNQPQHF.

The chain joins TRBV3-1 to TRBJ2-3, with TRBD1 matching 7 bases. Germline CDR1 and CDR2: LGHDT and YNNKEL (reference sequence). This CDR3 comprises 15 residues. V lost 0 bases and J lost 6; bases outside the gene matches: 6. In DNA form, the CDR3 reads TGTGCCAGCAGCCAAGATTACAGGGGATCGGATACGCAGTATTTT. Residues: CASSQDYRGSDTQYF.

This sequence joins TRBV5-1 and TRBJ1-2, with D perhaps TRBD1 (6 bases). The germline V and J ends were trimmed by 4 bases and 8 bases, with 15 bases remaining between them. The CDR3 length is 13 residues. Germline CDR1 and CDR2: SGHRS and YFSETQ. CDR3 residues: CASSVRDRHGYTF. In DNA, the CDR3 is TGCGCCAGCAGCGTAAGAGACAGGCACGGCTACACCTTC.

This clonotype was found a few times. The chain uses TRBV2 and TRBJ2-5; no clear D gene. Germline values: CDR1 SNHLY, CDR2 FYNNEI. V lost 3 bases and J 7 bases, leaving 12 bases between the germline ends. The CDR3 runs 13 residues. This chain's CDR3 is CASSDLLTGTQYF. The CDR3 DNA sequence: TGTGCCAGCAGTGACTTACTCACGGGGACCCAGTACTTC.

This chain connects TRBV2 to TRBJ1-1, with D possibly being TRBD1 (5 bases). The CDR3 length is 14 residues. The ends were cut back, 8 bases at V and 10 bases at J, with 23 bases in the middle. CDR1 is SNHLY, CDR2 FYNNEI, per germline. This CDR3 reads CASVLLGVLGGAFF. The DNA of the CDR3 is TGTGCCAGCGTCTTATTGGGGGTCTTGGGTGGAGCTTTCTTT.

There are many counts of this clonotype. The chain is built from TRBV20-1 and TRBJ1-1; D ambiguous. Between the trimmed V and J ends, which lost 6 bases and 4 bases, there was a span of 9 bases. This CDR3 has 11 residues. CDR1 DFQATT and CDR2 SNEGSKA come from the germline V gene (reference sequence). This chain's CDR3 is CSARPPTEAFF. CDR3 DNA sequence: TGCAGTGCCCGCCCACCCACTGAAGCTTTCTTT.

About this clonotype itself: A much bigger clone sits one base away, suggesting this may be a read error. In DNA form, the CDR3 reads TGTACCAGCAGCCAAGCCACACTAGCGGGCCCGAACACCGGGGAGCTGTTTTTT. Translating it yields CTSSQATLAGPNTGELFF. V is TRBV3-1 and J is TRBJ2-2; 9 bases line up with TRBD2. There are 18 residues in the CDR3. Germline CDR1 reads LGHDT; CDR2 reads YNNKEL (reference sequence). Based on the CDR3 plus reference TRBV3-1 and TRBJ2-2, the full variable domain is DTAVSQTPKYLVTQMGNDKSIKCEQNLGHDTMYWYKQDSKKFLKIMFSYNNKELIINETVPNRFSPKSPDKAHLNLHINSLELGDSAVYFCTSSQATLAGPNTGELFFGEGSRLTVL.

In its sample, this clonotype was seen a few times. The CDR3 protein is CASSELAGVTNEQFF. The CDR3, as DNA: TGTGCCAGCAGTGAACTAGCGGGAGTTACCAATGAGCAGTTCTTC. V is TRBV28 and J is TRBJ2-1; 11 bases align to TRBD2. Germline CDR1 reads MDHEN; CDR2 reads SYDVKM. The CDR3 has 15 amino acids. Germline trimming cut 5 bases from V and 6 bases from J; bases unmatched to any gene: 6.

The rearrangement links TRBV5-1 to TRBJ2-1; maybe TRBD1 (6 bases). Deletions cut 0 bases from V and 4 bases from J, with 11 bases between. From germline, CDR1 is SGHRS and CDR2 YFSETQ. CDR3 length equals 15 residues. CDR3 DNA: TGCGCCAGCAGCTTGGAACTGGACAGTTACAATGAGCAGTTCTTC. Translation: CASSLELDSYNEQFF.

This chain links TRBV29-1 with TRBJ2-1, with 11 bases matching TRBD2. Trimming cost V 8 bases and J 5 bases; bases outside gene matches: 5. This CDR3 has 13 residues. Germline CDR1 SQVTM, CDR2 ANQGSEA. The CDR3 nucleotides are TGCAGCCAGACTAGCGGGATAAACAATGAGCAGTTCTTC. Its protein product is CSQTSGINNEQFF.

The chain uses TRBV5-1 and TRBJ2-3, with TRBD2 matching 7 bases. The junction had 7 bases not matched to a gene; V was cut back by 4 bases and J by 2 bases. The CDR3 covers 15 residues. The germline CDR1 and CDR2 sequences are SGHRS and YFSETQ. The CDR3 bases are TGCGCCAGCAGCAGCAGCGGGGCCTCCACAGATACGCAGTATTTT. Translating it yields CASSSSGASTDTQYF.

This chain uses TRBV2 with TRBJ1-5; 8 bases map to TRBD1. The CDR3 spans 15 residues. Trimming took 1 base from V and 2 from J; bases not matched to a gene: 1. Germline values: CDR1 SNHLY, CDR2 FYNNEI. CDR3 sequence (DNA): TGTGCCAGCAGTGAAGAGGGACAGGGCAATCAGCCCCAGCATTTT. Translating it yields CASSEEGQGNQPQHF.

This clonotype was picked up many times. V gene TRBV24-1 combines with J gene TRBJ2-3, with D possibly being TRBD2 (5 bases). The V end lost 0 bases, the J end lost 0 bases, and 9 bases lay between the germline ends. The germline CDR1 and CDR2 sequences are KGHDR and SFDVKD. CDR3 length: 16 amino acids. The CDR3 DNA sequence: TGTGCCACCAGTGATTTGGAGGGCCTGAGCACAGATACGCAGTATTTT. Its protein product is CATSDLEGLSTDTQYF.

This clonotype was seen more than once but under ten times. CDR3 in DNA: TGTGCCAGCAGCCGATGGCAGGGTACCGGGGAGCTGTTTTTT. Amino acid sequence: CASSRWQGTGELFF. The rearrangement links TRBV5-4 to TRBJ2-2, with a weak D call TRBD1 (5 bases). This CDR3 has 14 residues. V lost 4 bases and J 5 bases, leaving 12 bases between the germline ends. CDR1 is SGHNT, CDR2 YYREEE, per germline (reference sequence).

This clonotype turned up a few times. V is TRBV5-8 and J is TRBJ2-7; D is tentatively TRBD1 or TRBD2 (5 bases each). V was shortened by 7 bases and J by 3 bases, with 14 bases between the two germline ends. Germline loops: CDR1 SGHTS, CDR2 YDEGEE. This CDR3 is built from 13 residues. The CDR3 DNA reads TGTGCCAGCGGCGATTGGGACCGCTACGAGCAGTACTTC. Protein: CASGDWDRYEQYF.